Sequencing of this TCR beta chain was carried out in a study of response to subunit inactivated influenza vaccine. TCRdb re-called the RT-PCR reads with MiXCR, one entry per CDR3 protein. This repertoire shows about 170,000 distinct CDR3 sequences, about 12% found once; its top ten account for around 32%. The trim removed 4 bases at V and 4 bases at J, leaving 5 bases unmatched. In germline, CDR1 is ENHRY, CDR2 SYGVKD. The length of the CDR3 is 15 residues. These sequences were also reported in another study, on T cells expressing NK-cell markers. Per that paper: UMIs were included in TCR beta cDNA generated by 5'RACE template switching.

The starting material was CD8+ T cells sorted from PBMCs, obtained less than 13 days after vaccination. J is TRBJ2-7 and V is TRBV10-3, with 12 bases fitting TRBD2. This receptor was obtained from a man aged 50-59 years who received an inactivated influenza vaccine. CDR3 in amino acids: CAISGLAGVTYEQYF. CDR3 in DNA: TGTGCCATCAGTGGACTAGCGGGAGTAACGTACGAGCAGTACTTC.